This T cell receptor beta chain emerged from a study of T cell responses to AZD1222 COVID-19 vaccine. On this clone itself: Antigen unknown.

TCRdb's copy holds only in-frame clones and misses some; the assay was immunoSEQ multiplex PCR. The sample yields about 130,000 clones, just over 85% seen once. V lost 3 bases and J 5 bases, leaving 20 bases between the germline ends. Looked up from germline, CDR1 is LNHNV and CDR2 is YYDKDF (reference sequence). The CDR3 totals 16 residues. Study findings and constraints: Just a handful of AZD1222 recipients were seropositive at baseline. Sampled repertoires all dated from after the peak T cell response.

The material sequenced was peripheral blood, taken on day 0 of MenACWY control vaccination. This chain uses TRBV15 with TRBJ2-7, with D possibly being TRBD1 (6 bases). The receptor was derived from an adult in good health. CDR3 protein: CATSSSRGAASNEQYF. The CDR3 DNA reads TGTGCCACCAGCAGCAGCAGGGGCGCAGCATCCAACGAGCAGTACTTC.